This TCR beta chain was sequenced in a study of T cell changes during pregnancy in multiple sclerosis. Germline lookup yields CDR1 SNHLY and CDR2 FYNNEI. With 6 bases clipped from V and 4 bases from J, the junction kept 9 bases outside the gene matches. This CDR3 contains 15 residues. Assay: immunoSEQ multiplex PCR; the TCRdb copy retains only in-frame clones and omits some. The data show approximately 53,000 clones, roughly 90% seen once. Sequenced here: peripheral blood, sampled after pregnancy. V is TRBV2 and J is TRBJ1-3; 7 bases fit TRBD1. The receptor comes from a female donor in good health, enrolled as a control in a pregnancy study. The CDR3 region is CASSELGTAGNTIYF. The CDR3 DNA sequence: TGTGCCAGCAGCGAACTCGGGACAGCCGGAAACACCATATATTTT.